This TCR beta chain is drawn from a study of CD8 T cells in ankylosing spondylitis. Study observations and caveats: Seemingly characteristic of ankylosing spondylitis blood was a TCR beta motif consisting of several highly homologous variants.

At least ten counts were recorded for this clonotype. Antigen: not known. MiXCR, applied by TCRdb to the 5' RACE reads, yields one record per CDR3 protein. This table holds roughly 490,000 distinct CDR3 sequences, about 5.2% found once. Trimming took 2 bases from V and 8 from J; bases not matched to a gene: 6. CDR1 SGHRS and CDR2 YFSETQ come from the germline V gene. The CDR3 has 15 residues. The sequence was obtained from a male donor with ankylosing spondylitis. Sequenced: blood, either unsorted or a sorted T cell fraction (not recorded which). The chain combines TRBV5-1 with TRBJ2-1; TRBD2 aligns across 11 bases. The CDR3 protein is CASSFLSGRGDEQFF. CDR3 DNA: TGCGCCAGCAGCTTCCTTAGCGGGAGGGGGGATGAGCAGTTCTTC.